These 30 T cell receptor beta chains were all obtained from the same sample, sequenced in a study of cytomegalovirus exposure and HLA in healthy donors. PCR amplification relied on 60 Vbeta primers (plus 13 Jbeta primers). Data came from immunoSEQ multiplex PCR; TCRdb stores just in-frame clones and leaves some out. The repertoire includes 150,000 or so clones, about 85% of them detected once, and roughly 4.8% sits in the top ten. The sequenced sample was PBMCs. The receptors come from a woman in her fifties or sixties in good health and CMV-seropositive.

The chain is built from TRBV7-8 and TRBJ2-1; D is perhaps TRBD1 (6 bases). This CDR3 has 13 residues. Per germline, CDR1 SGHVS and CDR2 FQNEAQ. V lost 5 bases to trimming and J lost 7 bases, with 12 bases between them. DNA for the CDR3: TGTGCCAGCAGCCTGACAGGCCGGAATGAGCAGTTCTTC. It yields the protein CASSLTGRNEQFF.

The V gene is TRBV7-8, the J gene TRBJ1-4; the match to TRBD1 covers 8 bases. CDR3 length: 14 residues. Trimming cost V 6 bases and J 4 bases; bases outside gene matches: 4. From germline, CDR1 is SGHVS and CDR2 FQNEAQ. The CDR3 nucleotides read TGTGCCAGCAGGCAGGGGGCTATTAATGAAAAACTGTTTTTT. Protein: CASRQGAINEKLFF.

A remark on this clone: At one boundary the junction diverges from the germline segment, which might be a read error. The CDR3 nucleotides are TGTTCCAGCAGCTTACTGTCGACTAATGGCTACACCTTC. Its translation is CSSSLLSTNGYTF. The chain uses TRBV7-9 and TRBJ1-2; D gene uncertain. The CDR3 contains 13 residues. In germline, CDR1 is SEHNR, CDR2 FQNEAQ (reference sequence).

J is TRBJ1-1 and V is TRBV6-4; 8 bases are a match to TRBD1. The germline gives CDR1 MRHNA, CDR2 SNTAGT. This CDR3 has 15 amino acids. J lost 10 bases, V lost 0 bases, and 10 bases had no gene match. The CDR3 region is CASSDSAKDRVGAFF. CDR3 bases: TGTGCCAGCAGTGACTCGGCAAAGGACAGGGTGGGAGCTTTCTTT.

The J gene is TRBJ2-1, the V gene TRBV6-1; D perhaps matches TRBD2 (6 bases). The ends were cut back, 4 bases at V and 0 bases at J, with 16 bases in the middle. The CDR3 contains 17 residues. CDR1 MNHNS and CDR2 SASEGT come from the germline V gene. The CDR3 DNA is TGTGCCAGCAGTGGACTAGGATTGCGGAGCTCCTACAATGAGCAGTTCTTC. Its translation is CASSGLGLRSSYNEQFF.

The rearrangement joins TRBV6-5 to TRBJ2-7, with 7 bases identical to TRBD1. The CDR3 extends over 14 amino acids. Trimming at V came to 10 bases and at J to 4 bases, leaving 13 bases not matched to a gene. Germline CDR1 reads MNHEY; CDR2 reads SVGAGI. CDR3 in DNA: TGTGCCACTATTAAGACAGGGAGTAATTACGAGCAGTACTTC. Its translation is CATIKTGSNYEQYF.

In nucleotides, the CDR3 is TGTGCCAGCAGTGAAGGGTGGGGAGGGAACTATGGCTACACCTTC. Encoded protein: CASSEGWGGNYGYTF. The chain uses TRBV6-1 and TRBJ1-2; no clear D gene. CDR3 size: 15 residues. V was shortened by 1 base and J by 2 bases, with 11 bases between the two germline ends. Per germline, CDR1 MNHNS and CDR2 SASEGT.

The chain is built from TRBV5-8 and TRBJ2-5, with a possible D match to TRBD1 (6 bases). Germline CDR1 and CDR2: SGHTS and YDEGEE. The CDR3 is 13 residues long. Between the trimmed V and J ends, which lost 2 bases and 14 bases, there was a span of 19 bases. As DNA, the CDR3 is TGTGCCAGCAGCTTTCGACAGGTCACCTCCCTTTACTTC. It codes for CASSFRQVTSLYF.

The chain joins TRBV28 to TRBJ2-3; tentative D call: TRBD2 (6 bases). The germline V gene has CDR1 MDHEN and CDR2 SYDVKM. V dropped 6 bases and J dropped 5 bases, with 24 bases sitting between them. The length of the CDR3 is 17 residues. The CDR3 DNA reads as TGTGCCAGCAGGCCGTTTGGCCTAGCGAGAAGTTTAGATACGCAGTATTTT. Amino acid sequence: CASRPFGLARSLDTQYF.

The chain recombines TRBV19 with TRBJ1-1; the match to TRBD1 covers 8 bases. Trimming at V came to 7 bases and at J to 0 bases, leaving 7 bases not matched to a gene. The germline V gene has CDR1 LNHDA and CDR2 SQIVND (reference sequence). The CDR3 is 15 amino acids. The CDR3 here is CASKKQGAMNTEAFF. The DNA of the CDR3 is TGTGCCAGTAAAAAGCAGGGGGCCATGAACACTGAAGCTTTCTTT.

The V gene is TRBV5-1, the J gene TRBJ2-1; TRBD2 aligns across 10 bases. Germline trimming cut 3 bases from V and 9 bases from J; bases unmatched to any gene: 9. Germline V gene data show CDR1 as SGHRS and CDR2 as YFSETQ. The CDR3 is 15 amino acids. CDR3 nucleotides: TGCGCCAGCAGCTCGAACCTAGCGGGGGTTGGTGAGCAGTTCTTC. Protein product: CASSSNLAGVGEQFF. The full variable domain, in which reference TRBV5-1 and TRBJ2-1 provide the parts outside the CDR3, is KAGVTQTPRYLIKTRGQQVTLSCSPISGHRSVSWYQQTPGQGLQFLFEYFSETQRNKGNFPGRFSGRQFSNSRSEMNVSTLELGDSALYLCASSSNLAGVGEQFFGPGTRLTVL.

The V and J genes are TRBV14 and TRBJ2-7; 9 nucleotides align to TRBD1. Per germline, CDR1 SGHDN and CDR2 FVKESK. The V segment lost 1 base and the J segment 3 bases; nucleotides outside the gene matches: 4. This CDR3 comprises 15 residues. CDR3 nucleotides: TGTGCCAGCAGCCAAGCGTACAGGGGGCACTACGAGCAGTACTTC. This encodes CASSQAYRGHYEQYF.

CDR3 in DNA: TGTGCCAGCAGTTATCACGGGACAGACTATGGCTACACCTTC. Its translation is CASSYHGTDYGYTF. The chain employs TRBV27 and TRBJ1-2; 7 bases are a match to TRBD1. This CDR3 has 14 amino acids. V trimming: 4 bases; J trimming: 3 bases; junction bases outside the gene matches: 5. CDR1 and CDR2 from the germline V gene are MNHEY and SMNVEV (reference sequence).

The chain uses TRBV11-3 and TRBJ2-1; 10 bases match TRBD2. V lost 5 bases to trimming and J lost 15 bases; unmatched junction nucleotides: 10. CDR1 is SGHNT and CDR2 is YENEEA in the germline V gene. This CDR3 is built from 13 residues. The CDR3 coding sequence is TGTGCCAGCAGCAAGGGGACTAGCGAAGTTTTGTTCTTC. Encoded protein: CASSKGTSEVLFF.

The chain combines TRBV19 with TRBJ2-2, with 7 bases lining up with TRBD2. This CDR3 comprises 15 residues. Germline lookup yields CDR1 LNHDA and CDR2 SQIVND (reference sequence). The V segment lost 7 bases and the J segment 5 bases; nucleotides outside the gene matches: 10. Here the CDR3 DNA reads TGTGCCAGTACCGCCATCCGGGGAGGGACCGGGGAGCTGTTTTTT. Its translation: CASTAIRGGTGELFF.

V is TRBV11-1 and J is TRBJ2-1; D remains ambiguous. Germline CDR1 is SGHAT and CDR2 is FQDESV (reference sequence). This CDR3 has 13 amino acids. V was cut by 3 bases and J by 6 bases, with 9 bases left in between. The CDR3, as DNA: TGTGCCAGCAGCTTTACCGTAGCCAATGAGCAGTTCTTC. Translating gives CASSFTVANEQFF.

This clone showed up just once. The CDR3 here is CASSQGGIAYGYTF. The DNA of the CDR3 is TGTGCCAGTAGCCAAGGGGGCATTGCCTATGGCTACACCTTC. The gene calls are TRBV19 and TRBJ1-2, with 7 bases fitting TRBD1. CDR1 is LNHDA and CDR2 is SQIVND in the germline V gene (reference sequence). The CDR3 has 14 residues. V lost 6 bases and J lost 4; bases outside the gene matches: 8.

This clone was seen a handful of times. This chain links TRBV7-3 with TRBJ2-1, with 7 bases that match TRBD1. Germline V gene lookup returns CDR1 SGHTA and CDR2 FQGTGA. The CDR3 is 14 amino acids. V gave up 5 bases and J gave up 4 bases; unmatched junction bases: 5. Written as DNA, the CDR3 is TGTGCCAGCAGCCCCCCGGGACAGTACAATGAGCAGTTCTTC. Amino acids: CASSPPGQYNEQFF.

J is TRBJ1-4 and V is TRBV6-5; D remains unclear. Germline assignment: CDR1 MNHEY and CDR2 SVGAGI. CDR3 size: 15 residues. The V and J ends lost 0 bases and 8 bases respectively, with 13 bases between them. The DNA of the CDR3 is TGTGCCAGCAGTTACTCGAGGAGGAGGACCGAAAAACTGTTTTTT. Its protein is CASSYSRRRTEKLFF.

The chain uses TRBV6-1 and TRBJ2-7, with 8 nucleotides matching TRBD1. The CDR3 runs to 14 residues. Trimming cost V 3 bases and J 2 bases; bases outside gene matches: 3. Germline V gene data show CDR1 as MNHNS and CDR2 as SASEGT. The chain's CDR3 is CASSDRQGPYEQYF. DNA for the CDR3: TGTGCCAGCAGTGACCGACAGGGGCCCTACGAGCAGTACTTC.

V is TRBV5-1 and J is TRBJ2-3, with TRBD2 as a possible D gene (6 bases). The CDR3 length is 13 residues. CDR1 SGHRS and CDR2 YFSETQ come from the germline V gene. V gave up 5 bases and J gave up 1 base, with 8 bases separating them. The CDR3: CASRKRGTDTQYF. Here the CDR3 DNA reads TGCGCCAGCAGAAAGCGGGGCACAGATACGCAGTATTTT.

The chain is built from TRBV9 and TRBJ1-2, with TRBD1 matching 9 bases. Per germline, CDR1 SGDLS and CDR2 YYNGEE. Losses at the gene ends were 0 bases for V and 8 bases for J; bases not matched to a gene: 8. The CDR3 covers 15 residues. For the CDR3, the DNA is TGTGCCAGCAGCGTAGAAACAGGGGGCGCGGAAGGCTACACCTTC. It yields the protein CASSVETGGAEGYTF. Full variable domain (remainder filled in from reference TRBV9 and TRBJ1-2): DSGVTQTPKHLITATGQRVTLRCSPRSGDLSVYWYQQSLDQGLQFLIQYYNGEERAKGNILERFSAQQFPDLHSELNLSSLELGDSALYFCASSVETGGAEGYTFGSGTRLTVV.

The chain combines TRBV9 with TRBJ2-5; D is perhaps TRBD2 (6 bases). The germline CDR1 and CDR2 sequences are SGDLS and YYNGEE. The CDR3 covers 16 residues. V lost 4 bases, J lost 5 bases, and 21 bases lay in between. The CDR3 loop is CASSPGPASGGETQYF. The CDR3 nucleotides are TGTGCCAGCAGCCCGGGACCCGCGTCTGGGGGGGAGACCCAGTACTTC.

In the case of this clone: Sequence at one end of the junction differs from germline and may be a read error. This chain joins TRBV7-9 and TRBJ2-5; the match to TRBD2 covers 9 bases. The CDR3 is 16 residues long. Germline V CDR1 and CDR2: SEHNR, FQNEAQ (reference sequence). CDR3 protein: CSSSLWLAGLQETQYF. CDR3 in DNA: TGTTCCAGCAGCTTATGGCTAGCGGGACTACAAGAGACCCAGTACTTC.

In this sample, this clone turned up a few times. A read error may account for a junction end that differs from germline. V and J are TRBV7-9 and TRBJ2-2, with 8 bases matching TRBD2. The CDR3 is 17 residues long. From germline, CDR1 is SEHNR and CDR2 FQNEAQ (reference sequence). CDR3 in amino acids: CSSSSSARGGSTGELFF. The CDR3 region has the DNA TGTTCCAGCAGTTCGAGCGCCCGGGGGGGATCGACCGGGGAGCTGTTTTTT.

The V and J genes are TRBV28 and TRBJ2-3, with 15 bases that match TRBD2. From germline, CDR1 is MDHEN and CDR2 SYDVKM. The CDR3 consists of 17 residues. The ends lost 6 bases at V and 4 bases at J; junction bases unmatched: 8. CDR3 bases: TGTGCCAGCAGCTCGCCGGGACTAGCGGGAGGAGCAGATACGCAGTATTTT. Translation gives CASSSPGLAGGADTQYF.

The chain links TRBV7-2 to TRBJ2-5; D not certain. The last part of the DNA fits TRBJ2-7 better; the J call may be wrong. The germline CDR1 and CDR2 sequences are SGHTA and FQGNSA. The CDR3 sequence is 14 residues long. The CDR3: CASSLTILLYEQYF. The CDR3 DNA reads TGTGCCAGCAGCCTCACCATCTTACTGTACGAGCAGTACTTC.

This chain uses TRBV6-1 with TRBJ2-1; 7 nucleotides agree with TRBD2. The CDR3 contains 14 residues. Unmatched junction bases numbered 4, after V lost 6 bases and J lost 2 bases. Germline V CDR1 and CDR2: MNHNS, SASEGT. Written as DNA, the CDR3 is TGTGCCAGCAGAGCTAGCGGAACCTACAATGAGCAGTTCTTC. Translated, it gives CASRASGTYNEQFF.

The V call is TRBV29-1, the J call TRBJ2-2, with D maybe TRBD1 (5 bases). Germline V gene data show CDR1 as SQVTM and CDR2 as ANQGSEA. Trimming cost V 7 bases and J 3 bases, with 9 bases left between them. CDR3 length equals 12 residues. The CDR3 loop is CSAGWDTGELFF. DNA of the CDR3: TGCAGCGCAGGGTGGGACACCGGGGAGCTGTTTTTT.

The chain couples TRBV5-3 to TRBJ1-1, with D possibly matching TRBD1 (5 bases). TRBV5-3 is an ORF; its function is uncertain. The CDR3 contains 15 residues. V was clipped by 3 bases and J by 0 bases, with 12 bases between them. The CDR3: CARSWVWGLNTEAFF. CDR3 nucleotides: TGTGCCAGAAGCTGGGTTTGGGGCTTGAACACTGAAGCTTTCTTT.